This TCR beta chain was found in a study of shared clonotypes between healthy human individuals. Points on this clone: Its antigen remains unidentified.

Study-wide findings and caveats: Memory subsets generally showed smaller estimated richness than naive subsets did.

Clones were sequenced by immunoSEQ multiplex PCR, and TCRdb holds only the in-frame ones, with some missing. The table shows around 2,000,000 clones, with 85% to 95% occurring only once. Division of CD4+ cells produced a CD45RA+ naive subset and a CD45RA-negative memory subset. The clonotype originates from a man aged 18 to 30 in good health. Input material: naive CD4+ T cells sorted from blood. Sample subset: CD45RA+ positively selected.

The CDR3 DNA reads as TGTGCCCGCCCCGCCGGGACAGGTACCTACGAGCAGTACTTC. Protein product: CARPAGTGTYEQYF. The rearrangement uses TRBV7-2 and TRBJ2-7, with 8 bases aligning to TRBD1. CDR3 length equals 14 residues. The V gene's germline CDR1 is SGHTA and CDR2 FQGNSA. Trimming took 11 bases from V and 2 from J; bases not matched to a gene: 11.